Listed below are T cell receptor beta chains from one sample, sequenced in a study of shared clonotypes between healthy human individuals. TCRdb's table, derived via immunoSEQ multiplex PCR, lists solely in-frame clones and lacks some. The data show under 2.5 million clones, 92% seen once. Sequences were obtained from naive CD4+ T cells from PBMCs. These receptors all come from a man younger than 30 in good health. Some clones in this sample may be carry-over from other donors' samples. Each CDR3 is given with its conserved first and last residue. Each record gives: D gene, V gene, clone size, CDR3 length, J gene, CDR3 protein, CDR3 DNA. A D gene is named only where the DNA matches it firmly. Clone size is given for some rows only: seen once, a few or many times, or a class if the clone is expanded.

>.|TRBV11-2|.|15|TRBJ1-3
CASSRPGGSGNTIYF
TGTGCCAGCAGCCGACCCGGGGGCTCAGGAAACACCATATATTTT
>TRBD1|TRBV6-5|.|15|TRBJ2-7
CASSYSGTGTYEQYF
TGTGCCAGCAGTTACTCCGGGACAGGCACCTACGAGCAGTACTTC
>.|TRBV1|.|20|TRBJ2-7
CTSSQDYFGTGGGELGEQYF
TGCACCAGCAGCCAAGATTATTTCGGTACGGGAGGGGGGGAATTGGGCGAGCAGTACTTC
>.|TRBV29-1|once|13|TRBJ2-1
CSVDKAVRGEQFF
TGCAGCGTTGATAAAGCGGTCCGAGGTGAGCAGTTCTTC
>TRBD1|TRBV7-2|.|15|TRBJ2-3
CASSLGGQGTDTQYF
TGTGCCAGCAGCTTAGGGGGACAGGGCACAGATACGCAGTATTTT
>.|TRBV6-5|.|13|TRBJ1-2
CASSYTQGIGYTF
TGTGCCAGCAGTTACACACAGGGTATAGGCTACACCTTC
>.|TRBV28|few|12|TRBJ1-1
CASSPTRSEAFF
TGTGCCAGCAGTCCGACACGTTCTGAAGCTTTCTTT
>.|TRBV7-3|.|14|TRBJ2-1
CASSLGDRAAEQFF
TGTGCCAGCAGCTTAGGTGATCGGGCCGCCGAGCAGTTCTTC
>TRBD1|TRBV7-3|.|19|TRBJ2-2
CASSIDRGKRLANTGELFF
TGTGCCAGCAGTATCGACAGGGGAAAACGACTCGCGAACACCGGGGAGCTGTTTTTT
>.|TRBV28|.|16|TRBJ1-3
CASSLSGVSSGNTIYF
TGTGCCAGCAGTTTATCCGGGGTGAGCTCTGGAAACACCATATATTTT
>.|TRBV11-3|.|12|TRBJ2-3
CASSSSPDTQYF
TGTGCCAGCAGTTCATCCCCAGATACGCAGTATTTT
>TRBD1|TRBV28|.|15|TRBJ1-2
CASSSTVGTGSGYTF
TGTGCCAGCAGTTCAACCGTCGGGACAGGTAGTGGCTACACCTTC
>.|TRBV18|.|14|TRBJ2-2
CASSPSVNTGELFF
TGTGCCAGCTCACCTAGCGTCAACACCGGGGAGCTGTTTTTT
>.|TRBV18|.|14|TRBJ2-3
CASSSTRITDTQYF
TGTGCCAGCTCATCTACTAGAATTACAGATACGCAGTATTTT
>.|TRBV11-2|.|14|TRBJ1-3
CASSSGSSGNTIYF
TGTGCCAGCAGCTCCGGGAGCTCTGGAAACACCATATATTTT
>.|TRBV29-1|.|13|TRBJ2-1
CSVAAGGYNEQFF
TGCAGCGTTGCGGCAGGCGGCTACAATGAGCAGTTCTTC
>TRBD2|TRBV6-5|once|16|TRBJ2-7
CASSYGFTSGIYEQYF
TGTGCCAGCAGTTACGGTTTTACTAGCGGGATTTACGAGCAGTACTTC
>.|TRBV6-6|.|16|TRBJ1-5
CASSSPNSGGNQPQHF
TGTGCCAGCAGTTCCCCCAATTCGGGGGGCAATCAGCCCCAGCATTTT
>TRBD2|TRBV11-3|.|16|TRBJ2-7
CASSHRLASTFHEQYF
TGTGCCAGCAGCCATAGACTAGCCTCGACCTTCCACGAGCAGTACTTC
>TRBD1|TRBV5-6|.|15|TRBJ2-3
CASSLTRGLADTQYF
TGTGCCAGCAGCTTGACCAGGGGGCTGGCAGATACGCAGTATTTT